This T cell receptor (beta chain) was retrieved from a study of control samples from healthy donors and cancer patients. Libraries were prepared by immunoSEQ multiplex PCR; TCRdb keeps only in-frame clonotypes and omits some of them. The data hold 70,000 to 90,000 clones, with 94% observed a single time. J gave up 5 bases and V 5 bases, and 12 bases lay outside the gene matches. The CDR3 sequence is 16 residues long. Germline V gene lookup returns CDR1 SEHNR and CDR2 FQNEAQ (reference sequence). Material for sequencing was blood. The sequence was obtained from a woman aged 40 to 49 in good health. The chain couples TRBV7-9 to TRBJ2-5; the match to TRBD1 covers 9 bases. CDR3 DNA sequence: TGTGCCAGCAGCCGAAGTATCAACAGGGGGCTCGAGACCCAGTACTTC. It is translated as CASSRSINRGLETQYF. Full variable domain (missing parts from reference TRBV7-9 and TRBJ2-5): DTGVSQNPRHKITKRGQNVTFRCDPISEHNRLYWYRQTLGQGPEFLTYFQNEAQLEKSRLLSDRFSAERPKGSFSTLEIQRTEQGDSAMYLCASSRSINRGLETQYFGPGTRLLVL.